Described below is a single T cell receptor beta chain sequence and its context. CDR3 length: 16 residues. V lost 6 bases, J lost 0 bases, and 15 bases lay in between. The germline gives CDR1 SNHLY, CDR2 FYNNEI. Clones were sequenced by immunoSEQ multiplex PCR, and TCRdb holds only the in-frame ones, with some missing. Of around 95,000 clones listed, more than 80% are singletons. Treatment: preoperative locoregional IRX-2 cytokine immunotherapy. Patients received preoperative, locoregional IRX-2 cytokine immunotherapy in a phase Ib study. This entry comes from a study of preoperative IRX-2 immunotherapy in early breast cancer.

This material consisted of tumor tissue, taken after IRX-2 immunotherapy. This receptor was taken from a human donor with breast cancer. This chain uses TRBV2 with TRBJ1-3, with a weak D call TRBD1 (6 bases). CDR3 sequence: CASSQTGTGSGNTIYF. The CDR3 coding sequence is TGTGCCAGCAGCCAAACAGGGACTGGCTCTGGAAACACCATATATTTT.